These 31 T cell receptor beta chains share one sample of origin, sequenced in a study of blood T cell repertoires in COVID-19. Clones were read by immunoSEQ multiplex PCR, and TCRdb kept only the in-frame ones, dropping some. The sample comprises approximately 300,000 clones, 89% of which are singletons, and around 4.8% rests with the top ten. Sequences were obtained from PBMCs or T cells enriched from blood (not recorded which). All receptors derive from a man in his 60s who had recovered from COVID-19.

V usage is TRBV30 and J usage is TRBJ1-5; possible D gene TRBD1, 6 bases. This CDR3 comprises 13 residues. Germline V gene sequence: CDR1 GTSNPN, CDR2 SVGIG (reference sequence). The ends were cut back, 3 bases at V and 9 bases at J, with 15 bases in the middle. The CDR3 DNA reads TGTGCCTGGAGCGCTTCGGACAGAAGGCCCCAGCATTTT. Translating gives CAWSASDRRPQHF.

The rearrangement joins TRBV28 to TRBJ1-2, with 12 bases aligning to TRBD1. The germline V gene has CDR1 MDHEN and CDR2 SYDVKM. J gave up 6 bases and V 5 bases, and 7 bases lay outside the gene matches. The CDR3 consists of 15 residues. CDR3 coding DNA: TGTGCCAGCAGTCCAACCGGGACAGGGGGCGATGGCTACACCTTC. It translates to CASSPTGTGGDGYTF.

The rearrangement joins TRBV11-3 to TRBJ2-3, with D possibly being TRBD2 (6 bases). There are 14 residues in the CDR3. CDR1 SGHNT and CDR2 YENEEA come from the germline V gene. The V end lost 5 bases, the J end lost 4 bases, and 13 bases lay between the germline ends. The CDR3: CASSPRDSSDTQYF. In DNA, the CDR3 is TGTGCCAGCAGCCCCAGGGACTCCTCAGATACGCAGTATTTT.

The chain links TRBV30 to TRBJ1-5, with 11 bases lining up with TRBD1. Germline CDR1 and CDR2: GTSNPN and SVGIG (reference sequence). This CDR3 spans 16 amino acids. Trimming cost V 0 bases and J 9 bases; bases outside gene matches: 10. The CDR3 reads CAWSVGGTGGSLPQHF. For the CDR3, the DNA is TGTGCCTGGAGTGTAGGCGGGACAGGGGGTTCTCTGCCCCAGCATTTT.

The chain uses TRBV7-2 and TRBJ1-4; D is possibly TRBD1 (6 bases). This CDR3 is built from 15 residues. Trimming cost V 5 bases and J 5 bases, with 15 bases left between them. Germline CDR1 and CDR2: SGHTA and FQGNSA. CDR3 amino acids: CASSPQTGVNEKLFF. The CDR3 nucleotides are TGTGCCAGCAGCCCCCAGACAGGCGTCAATGAAAAACTGTTTTTT.

This CDR3 reads CASSLETAGSTEAFF. CDR3 nucleotides: TGCGCCAGCAGCTTGGAAACGGCGGGGAGCACTGAAGCTTTCTTT. This chain connects TRBV5-1 to TRBJ1-1; D is undetermined. Germline V gene lookup returns CDR1 SGHRS and CDR2 YFSETQ. Between the trimmed V and J ends, which lost 0 bases and 4 bases, there was a span of 13 bases. The length of the CDR3 is 15 residues.

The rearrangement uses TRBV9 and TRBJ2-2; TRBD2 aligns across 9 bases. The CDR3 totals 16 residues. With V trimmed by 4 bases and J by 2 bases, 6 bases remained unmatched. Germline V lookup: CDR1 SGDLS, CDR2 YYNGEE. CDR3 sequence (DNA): TGTGCCAGCAGCCTTCGACTAGCGGAAAACACCGGGGAGCTGTTTTTT. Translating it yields CASSLRLAENTGELFF.

CDR3 region: CASRKQTLGAGELFF. The DNA of the CDR3 is TGTGCCAGCAGAAAACAAACGCTAGGAGCCGGGGAGCTGTTTTTT. The chain uses TRBV2 and TRBJ2-2, with no clear D. The CDR3 is made up of 15 amino acids. V lost 6 bases and J 6 bases, leaving 17 bases between the germline ends. Germline CDR1 and CDR2: SNHLY and FYNNEI. The whole variable domain, remainder taken from reference TRBV2 and TRBJ2-2, is EPEVTQTPSHQVTQMGQEVILRCVPISNHLYFYWYRQILGQKVEFLVSFYNNEISEKSEIFDDQFSVERPDGSNFTLKIRSTKLEDSAMYFCASRKQTLGAGELFFGEGSRLTVL.

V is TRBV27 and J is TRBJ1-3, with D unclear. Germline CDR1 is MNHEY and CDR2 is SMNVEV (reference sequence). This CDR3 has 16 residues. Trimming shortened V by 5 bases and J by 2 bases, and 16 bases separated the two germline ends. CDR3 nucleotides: TGTGCCAGCAGTCGGACTGGCACCTCAACTGGAAACACCATATATTTT. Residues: CASSRTGTSTGNTIYF.

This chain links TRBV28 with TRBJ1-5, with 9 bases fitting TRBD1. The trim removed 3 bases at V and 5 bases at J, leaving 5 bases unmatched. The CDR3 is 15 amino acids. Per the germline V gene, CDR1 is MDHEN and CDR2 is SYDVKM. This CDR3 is CASSLTGGLDQPQHF. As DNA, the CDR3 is TGTGCCAGCAGTTTGACAGGGGGGCTTGATCAGCCCCAGCATTTT. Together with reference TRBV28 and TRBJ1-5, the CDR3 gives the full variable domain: DVKVTQSSRYLVKRTGEKVFLECVQDMDHENMFWYRQDPGLGLRLIYFSYDVKMKEKGDIPEGYSVSREKKERFSLILESASTNQTSMYLCASSLTGGLDQPQHFGDGTRLSIL.

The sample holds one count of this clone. This chain's CDR3 is CASRPPGLAADTQYF. The DNA of the CDR3 is TGTGCCAGCAGGCCTCCGGGACTAGCAGCGGATACGCAGTATTTT. This chain connects TRBV7-2 to TRBJ2-3; 9 nucleotides match TRBD2. In germline, CDR1 is SGHTA, CDR2 FQGNSA. The trim removed 6 bases at V and 6 bases at J, leaving 10 bases unmatched. CDR3 length: 15 residues.

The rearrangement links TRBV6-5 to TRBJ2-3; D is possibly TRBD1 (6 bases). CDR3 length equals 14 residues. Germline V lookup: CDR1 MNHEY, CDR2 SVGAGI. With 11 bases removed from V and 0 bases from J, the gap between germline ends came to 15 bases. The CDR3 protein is CAVRQGMSTDTQYF. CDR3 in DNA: TGTGCCGTGCGGCAGGGGATGAGCACAGATACGCAGTATTTT.

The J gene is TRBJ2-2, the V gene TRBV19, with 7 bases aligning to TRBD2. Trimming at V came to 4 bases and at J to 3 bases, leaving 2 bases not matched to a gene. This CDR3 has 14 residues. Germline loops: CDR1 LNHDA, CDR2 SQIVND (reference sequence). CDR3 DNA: TGTGCCAGTAGTAGCGGGAGTGACACCGGGGAGCTGTTTTTT. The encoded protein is CASSSGSDTGELFF.

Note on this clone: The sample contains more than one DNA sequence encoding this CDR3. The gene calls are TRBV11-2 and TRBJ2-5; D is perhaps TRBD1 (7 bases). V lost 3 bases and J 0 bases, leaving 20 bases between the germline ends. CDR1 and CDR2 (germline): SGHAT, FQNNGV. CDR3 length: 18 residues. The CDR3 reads CASSFRDRGGGYQETQYF. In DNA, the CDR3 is TGTGCCAGCAGCTTCCGGGACAGAGGAGGGGGATACCAAGAGACCCAGTACTTC.

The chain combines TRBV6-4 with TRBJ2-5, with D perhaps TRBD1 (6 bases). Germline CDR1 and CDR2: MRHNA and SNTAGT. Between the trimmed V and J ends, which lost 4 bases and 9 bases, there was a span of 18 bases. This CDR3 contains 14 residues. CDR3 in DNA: TGTGCCAGCAGTGTTTTAGCCGGACAGATGCCCCAGTACTTC. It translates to CASSVLAGQMPQYF.

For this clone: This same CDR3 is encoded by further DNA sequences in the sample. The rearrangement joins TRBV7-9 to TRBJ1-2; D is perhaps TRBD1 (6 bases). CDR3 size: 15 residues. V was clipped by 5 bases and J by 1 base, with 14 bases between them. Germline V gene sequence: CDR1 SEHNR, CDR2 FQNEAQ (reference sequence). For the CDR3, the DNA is TGTGCCAGCAGCCCAGGGCAGGGGCATAACTATGGCTACACCTTC. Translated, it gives CASSPGQGHNYGYTF.

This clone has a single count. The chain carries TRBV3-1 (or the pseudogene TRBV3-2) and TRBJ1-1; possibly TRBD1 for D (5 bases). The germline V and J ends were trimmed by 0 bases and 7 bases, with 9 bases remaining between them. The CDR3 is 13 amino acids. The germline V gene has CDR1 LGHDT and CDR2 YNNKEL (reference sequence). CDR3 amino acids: CASSQELTGEAFF. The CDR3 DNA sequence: TGTGCCAGCAGCCAAGAACTTACAGGTGAAGCTTTCTTT.

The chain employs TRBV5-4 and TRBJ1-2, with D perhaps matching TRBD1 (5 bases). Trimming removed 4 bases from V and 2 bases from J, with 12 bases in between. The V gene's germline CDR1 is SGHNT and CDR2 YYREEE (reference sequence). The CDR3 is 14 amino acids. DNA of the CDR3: TGTGCCAGCAGCACGCAGGGTGGGAACTATGGCTACACCTTC. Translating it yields CASSTQGGNYGYTF.

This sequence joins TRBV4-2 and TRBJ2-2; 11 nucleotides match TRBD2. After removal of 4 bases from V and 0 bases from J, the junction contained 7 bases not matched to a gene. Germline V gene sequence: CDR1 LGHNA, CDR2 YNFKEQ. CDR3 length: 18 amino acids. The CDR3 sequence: CASSPGLAETANTGELFF. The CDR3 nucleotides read TGTGCCAGCAGCCCGGGACTAGCGGAGACCGCGAACACCGGGGAGCTGTTTTTT.

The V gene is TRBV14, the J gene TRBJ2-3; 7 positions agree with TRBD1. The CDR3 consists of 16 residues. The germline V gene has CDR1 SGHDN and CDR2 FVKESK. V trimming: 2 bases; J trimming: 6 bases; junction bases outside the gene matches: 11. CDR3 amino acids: CASSQIGQARGDTQYF. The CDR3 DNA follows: TGTGCCAGCAGCCAAATTGGACAGGCCCGCGGTGATACGCAGTATTTT.

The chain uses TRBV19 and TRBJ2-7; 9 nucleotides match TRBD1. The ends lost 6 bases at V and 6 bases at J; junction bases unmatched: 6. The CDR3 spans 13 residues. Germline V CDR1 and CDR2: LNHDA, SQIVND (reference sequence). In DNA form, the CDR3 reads TGTGCCAGTAGGGGACAGGGCGGGATCGAGCAGTACTTC. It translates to CASRGQGGIEQYF.

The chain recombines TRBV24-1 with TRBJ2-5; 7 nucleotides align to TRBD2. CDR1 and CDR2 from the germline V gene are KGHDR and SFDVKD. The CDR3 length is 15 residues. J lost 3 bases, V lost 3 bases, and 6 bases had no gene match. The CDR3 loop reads CATSDVLATEETQYF. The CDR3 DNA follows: TGTGCCACCAGTGATGTACTAGCGACAGAAGAGACCCAGTACTTC.

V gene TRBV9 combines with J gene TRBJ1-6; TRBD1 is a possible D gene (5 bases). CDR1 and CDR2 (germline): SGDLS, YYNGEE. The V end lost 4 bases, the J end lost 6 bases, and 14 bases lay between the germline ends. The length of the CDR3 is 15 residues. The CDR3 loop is CASSQDTLGNSPLHF. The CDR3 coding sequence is TGTGCCAGCAGCCAGGACACCCTGGGTAATTCACCCCTCCACTTT.

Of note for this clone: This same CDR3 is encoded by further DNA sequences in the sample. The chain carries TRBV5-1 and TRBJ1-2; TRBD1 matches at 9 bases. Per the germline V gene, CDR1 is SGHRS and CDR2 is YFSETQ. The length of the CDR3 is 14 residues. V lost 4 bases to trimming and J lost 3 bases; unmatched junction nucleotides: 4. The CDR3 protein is CASSLGDRDYGYTF. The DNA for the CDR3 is TGCGCCAGCAGCCTCGGGGACAGGGACTATGGCTACACCTTC.

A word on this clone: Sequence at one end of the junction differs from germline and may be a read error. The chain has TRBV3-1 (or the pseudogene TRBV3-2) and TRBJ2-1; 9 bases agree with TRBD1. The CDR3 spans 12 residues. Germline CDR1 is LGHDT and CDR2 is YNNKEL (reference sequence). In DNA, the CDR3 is TGTGCCAGCAGCCTTCTGGGACAGGGTGGGATCTTC. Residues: CASSLLGQGGIF.

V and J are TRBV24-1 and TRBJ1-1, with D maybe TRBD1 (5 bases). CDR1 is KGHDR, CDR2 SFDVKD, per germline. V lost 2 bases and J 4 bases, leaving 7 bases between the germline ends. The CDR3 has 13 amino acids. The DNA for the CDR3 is TGTGCCACCAGTGATTGGGGGGTCACTGAAGCTTTCTTT. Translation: CATSDWGVTEAFF.

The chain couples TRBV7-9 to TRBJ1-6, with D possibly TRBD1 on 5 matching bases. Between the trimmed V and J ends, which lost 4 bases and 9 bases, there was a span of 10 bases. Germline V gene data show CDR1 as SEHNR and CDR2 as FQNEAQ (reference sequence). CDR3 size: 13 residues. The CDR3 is CASSSGRTSPLHF. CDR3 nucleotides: TGTGCCAGCAGCTCAGGGAGGACTTCACCCCTCCACTTT. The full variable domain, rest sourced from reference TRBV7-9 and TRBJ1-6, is DTGVSQNPRHKITKRGQNVTFRCDPISEHNRLYWYRQTLGQGPEFLTYFQNEAQLEKSRLLSDRFSAERPKGSFSTLEIQRTEQGDSAMYLCASSSGRTSPLHFGNGTRLTVT.

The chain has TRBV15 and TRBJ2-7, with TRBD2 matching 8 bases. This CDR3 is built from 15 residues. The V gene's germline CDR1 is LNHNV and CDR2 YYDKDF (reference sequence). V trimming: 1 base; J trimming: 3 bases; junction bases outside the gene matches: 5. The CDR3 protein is CATSRGSGGGYEQYF. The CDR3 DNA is TGTGCCACCAGCAGAGGATCGGGAGGGGGCTACGAGCAGTACTTC.

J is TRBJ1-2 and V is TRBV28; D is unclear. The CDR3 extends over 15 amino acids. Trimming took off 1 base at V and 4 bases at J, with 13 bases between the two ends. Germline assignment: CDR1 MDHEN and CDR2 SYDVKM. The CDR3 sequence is CASSLLPLGVYGYTF. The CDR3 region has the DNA TGTGCCAGCAGTTTATTGCCTCTGGGCGTCTATGGCTACACCTTC.

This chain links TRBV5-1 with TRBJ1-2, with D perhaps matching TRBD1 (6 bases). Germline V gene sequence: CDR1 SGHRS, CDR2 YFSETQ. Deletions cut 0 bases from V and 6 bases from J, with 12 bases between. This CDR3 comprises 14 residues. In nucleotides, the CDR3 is TGCGCCAGCAGCTTGGGCCCAGGGGCCAATGGCTACACCTTC. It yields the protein CASSLGPGANGYTF.

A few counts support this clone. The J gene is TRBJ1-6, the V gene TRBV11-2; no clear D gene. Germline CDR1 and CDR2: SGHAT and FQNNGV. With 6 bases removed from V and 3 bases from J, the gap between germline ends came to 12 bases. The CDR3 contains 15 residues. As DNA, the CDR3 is TGTGCCAGCAGTCCCCAGACACTCTATAATTCACCCCTCCACTTT. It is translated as CASSPQTLYNSPLHF. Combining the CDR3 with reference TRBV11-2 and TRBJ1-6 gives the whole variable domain EAGVAQSPRYKIIEKRQSVAFWCNPISGHATLYWYQQILGQGPKLLIQFQNNGVVDDSQLPKDRFSAERLKGVDSTLKIQPAKLEDSAVYLCASSPQTLYNSPLHFGNGTRLTVT.